This is a list of T cell receptor beta chains from one sample in a study of blood T cell repertoires in COVID-19. The data were produced by immunoSEQ multiplex PCR, yet TCRdb's version contains in-frame clones alone and is incomplete. The sample has about 200,000 clones; roughly 86% are singletons. The specimen sequenced was peripheral blood. These TCRs come from a woman between 50 and 59 years old with active or convalescent COVID-19. CDR3s include the opening cysteine and the closing phenylalanine or tryptophan.

>TRBV19|TRBJ2-7
CASSIAVSGLYEQYF
>TRBV28|TRBJ2-1
CASSFIAGGYNEQFF
>TRBV28|TRBJ2-3
CASSWMTSGGPTDTQYF
>TRBV7-9|TRBJ2-2
CASTRDRDTGELFF
>TRBV6-5|TRBJ2-2
CASSGTNTGELFF
>TRBV3-1/TRBV3-2|TRBJ2-4
CASSQFRGRGSKNIQYF
>TRBV19|TRBJ1-2
CASSRDSYSYGYTF
>TRBV9|TRBJ2-1
CASSVGRETYNEQFF
>TRBV7-3|TRBJ1-2
CASSFQGADGYTF
>TRBV10-1|TRBJ2-2
CASTGQGTGELFF
>TRBV5-1|TRBJ2-2
CASRVHTETGELFF
>TRBV28|TRBJ2-2
CASSLLGQGDTGELFF
>TRBV6-5|TRBJ1-1
CASSSRGYRLNTEAFF
>TRBV27|TRBJ2-1
CASSSLEGYNEQFF
>TRBV21-1|TRBJ2-7
CASNARGSSYEQYF
>TRBV5-1|TRBJ1-2
CASSMGQAYGYTF